Following are 4 T cell receptor beta chains from one sample sequenced in a study of blood T cell repertoires in COVID-19. Sequencing was performed with immunoSEQ multiplex PCR; in TCRdb, only in-frame clones are kept and a portion is missing. The table has some 230,000 clones, roughly four fifths seen once; the top ten hold approximately 2.9%. Sequencing was carried out using peripheral blood. The receptors here all came from a woman aged 25 to 39 who had recovered from COVID-19.

This clone has more than one count but fewer than ten. The chain has TRBV5-5 and TRBJ1-2; 8 bases map to TRBD1. This CDR3 is built from 17 residues. Germline-derived CDR1 and CDR2 are SGHKS and YYEKEE (reference sequence). The ends lost 1 base at V and 7 bases at J; junction bases unmatched: 15. The CDR3 is CASSLHPTTGTGVGYTF. CDR3 nucleotide sequence: TGTGCCAGCAGCTTGCATCCTACGACCGGGACAGGTGTTGGCTACACCTTC. The full variable domain, with the rest looked up from reference TRBV5-5 and TRBJ1-2, is DAGVTQSPTHLIKTRGQQVTLRCSPISGHKSVSWYQQVLGQGPQFIFQYYEKEERGRGNFPDRFSARQFPNYSSELNVNALLLGDSALYLCASSLHPTTGTGVGYTFGSGTRLTVV.

This chain links TRBV28 with TRBJ1-5, with D unclear. CDR3 length: 14 amino acids. Looked up from germline, CDR1 is MDHEN and CDR2 is SYDVKM. Trimming shortened V by 8 bases and J by 5 bases, and 16 bases separated the two germline ends. CDR3 protein: CASVLEGDHQPQHF. DNA for the CDR3: TGTGCCAGCGTGTTGGAGGGTGATCATCAGCCCCAGCATTTT.

The J gene is TRBJ1-5, the V gene TRBV27; D gene ambiguous. V lost 5 bases and J lost 4, with 12 bases in between. The CDR3 totals 14 residues. Germline values: CDR1 MNHEY, CDR2 SMNVEV (reference sequence). DNA for the CDR3: TGTGCCAGCAGTCCACGGAGGAGGAATCAGCCCCAGCATTTT. Translation: CASSPRRRNQPQHF.

This chain links TRBV13 with TRBJ1-1, with D unresolved. This CDR3 has 13 residues. Trimming took 5 bases from V and 1 from J, leaving 8 bases between them. The germline V gene has CDR1 PRHDT and CDR2 FYEKMQ (reference sequence). CDR3 in amino acids: CASSTQANTEAFF. CDR3 nucleotide sequence: TGTGCCAGCAGCACTCAGGCGAACACTGAAGCTTTCTTT.